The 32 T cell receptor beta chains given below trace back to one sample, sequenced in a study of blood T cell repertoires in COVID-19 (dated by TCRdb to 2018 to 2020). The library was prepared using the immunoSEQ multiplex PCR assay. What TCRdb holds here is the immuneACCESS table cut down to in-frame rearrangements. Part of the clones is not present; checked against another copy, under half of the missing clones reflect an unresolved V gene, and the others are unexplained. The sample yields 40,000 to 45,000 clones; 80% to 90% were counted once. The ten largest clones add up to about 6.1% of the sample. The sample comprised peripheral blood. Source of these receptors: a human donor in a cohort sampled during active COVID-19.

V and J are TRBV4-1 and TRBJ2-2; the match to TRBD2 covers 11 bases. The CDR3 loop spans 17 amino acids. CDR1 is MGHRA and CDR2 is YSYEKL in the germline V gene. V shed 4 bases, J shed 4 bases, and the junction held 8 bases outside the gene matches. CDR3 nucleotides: TGCGCCAGCAGCCGCGGGACTAGCGGAGTGGGCACCGGGGAGCTGTTTTTT. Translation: CASSRGTSGVGTGELFF.

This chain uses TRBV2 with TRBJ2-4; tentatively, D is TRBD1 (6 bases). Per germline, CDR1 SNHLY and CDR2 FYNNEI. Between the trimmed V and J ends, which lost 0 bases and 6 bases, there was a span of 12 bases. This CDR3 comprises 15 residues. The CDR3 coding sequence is TGTGCCAGCAGTGAAGCCAGGATCAGGGGAAACATTCAGTACTTC. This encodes CASSEARIRGNIQYF.

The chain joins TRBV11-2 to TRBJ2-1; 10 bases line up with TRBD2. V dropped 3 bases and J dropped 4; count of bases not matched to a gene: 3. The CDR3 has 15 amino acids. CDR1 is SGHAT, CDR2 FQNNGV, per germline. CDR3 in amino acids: CASSFMTSGYNEQFF. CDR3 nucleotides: TGTGCCAGCAGCTTTATGACTAGCGGGTACAATGAGCAGTTCTTC. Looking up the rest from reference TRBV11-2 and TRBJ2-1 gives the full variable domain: EAGVAQSPRYKIIEKRQSVAFWCNPISGHATLYWYQQILGQGPKLLIQFQNNGVVDDSQLPKDRFSAERLKGVDSTLKIQPAKLEDSAVYLCASSFMTSGYNEQFFGPGTRLTVL.

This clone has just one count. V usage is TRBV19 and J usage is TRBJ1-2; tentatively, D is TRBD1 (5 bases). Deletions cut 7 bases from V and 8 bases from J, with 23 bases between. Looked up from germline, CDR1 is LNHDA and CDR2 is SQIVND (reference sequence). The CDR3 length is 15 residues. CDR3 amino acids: CASMGGSLGDWGYTF. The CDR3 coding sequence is TGTGCCAGTATGGGGGGGAGTTTGGGCGACTGGGGCTACACCTTC.

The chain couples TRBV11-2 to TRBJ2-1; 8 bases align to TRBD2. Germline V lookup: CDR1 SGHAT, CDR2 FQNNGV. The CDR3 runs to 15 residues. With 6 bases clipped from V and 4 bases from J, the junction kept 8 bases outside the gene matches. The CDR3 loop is CASRQSGRFYNEQFF. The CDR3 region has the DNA TGTGCCAGCAGACAAAGCGGGAGATTTTACAATGAGCAGTTCTTC.

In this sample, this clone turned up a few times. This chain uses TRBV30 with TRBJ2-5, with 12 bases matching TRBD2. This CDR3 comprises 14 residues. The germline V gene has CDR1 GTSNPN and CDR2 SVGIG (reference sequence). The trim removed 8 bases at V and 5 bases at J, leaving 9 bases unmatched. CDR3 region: CAGQLAGGAETQYF. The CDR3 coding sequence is TGTGCCGGGCAACTAGCGGGGGGTGCGGAGACCCAGTACTTC.

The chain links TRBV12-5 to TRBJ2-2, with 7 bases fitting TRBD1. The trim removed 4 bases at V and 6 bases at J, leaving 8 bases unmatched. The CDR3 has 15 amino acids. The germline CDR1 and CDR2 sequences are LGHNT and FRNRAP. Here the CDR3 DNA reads TGTGCTAGTGGTTCCACAGACAGGGCCCCCGGGGAGCTGTTTTTT. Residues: CASGSTDRAPGELFF.

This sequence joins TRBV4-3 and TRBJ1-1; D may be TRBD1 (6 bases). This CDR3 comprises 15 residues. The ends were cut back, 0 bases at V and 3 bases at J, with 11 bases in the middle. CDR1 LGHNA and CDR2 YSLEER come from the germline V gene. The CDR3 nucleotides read TGCGCCAGCAGCCAAGATTGGGACACCTACACTGAAGCTTTCTTT. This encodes CASSQDWDTYTEAFF.

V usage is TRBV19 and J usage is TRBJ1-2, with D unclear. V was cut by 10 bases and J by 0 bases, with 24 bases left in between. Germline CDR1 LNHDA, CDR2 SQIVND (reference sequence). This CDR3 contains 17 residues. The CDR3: CATMREAGADSNYGYTF. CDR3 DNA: TGTGCCACCATGAGGGAGGCAGGCGCTGACTCTAACTATGGCTACACCTTC.

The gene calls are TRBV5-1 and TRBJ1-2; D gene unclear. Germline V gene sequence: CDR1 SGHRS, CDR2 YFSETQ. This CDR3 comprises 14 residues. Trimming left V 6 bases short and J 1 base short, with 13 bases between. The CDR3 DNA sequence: TGCGCCAGCACGACCGGCCCGGGTAACTATGGCTACACCTTC. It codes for CASTTGPGNYGYTF.

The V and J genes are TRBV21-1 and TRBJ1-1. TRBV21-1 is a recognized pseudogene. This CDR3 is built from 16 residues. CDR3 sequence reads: CASSKGCRRRNTEAFF. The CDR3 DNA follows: TGTGCCAGCAGCAAAGGTTGTCGTCGGAGGAACACTGAAGCTTTCTTT.

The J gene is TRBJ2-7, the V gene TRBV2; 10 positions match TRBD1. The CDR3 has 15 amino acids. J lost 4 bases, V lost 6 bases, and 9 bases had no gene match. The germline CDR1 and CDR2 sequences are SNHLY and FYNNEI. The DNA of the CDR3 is TGTGCCAGCAGCGAAACCGGGACAGGGGTTTACGAGCAGTACTTC. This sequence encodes CASSETGTGVYEQYF.

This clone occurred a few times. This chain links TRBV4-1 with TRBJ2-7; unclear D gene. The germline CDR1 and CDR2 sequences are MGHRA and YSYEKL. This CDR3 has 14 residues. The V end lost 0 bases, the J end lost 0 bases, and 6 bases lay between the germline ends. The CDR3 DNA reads TGCGCCAGCAGCCAAGAGTACGGCTCCTACGAGCAGTACTTC. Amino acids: CASSQEYGSYEQYF.

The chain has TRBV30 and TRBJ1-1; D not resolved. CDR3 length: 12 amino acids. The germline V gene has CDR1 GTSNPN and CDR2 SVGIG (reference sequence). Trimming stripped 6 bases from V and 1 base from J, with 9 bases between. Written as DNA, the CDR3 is TGTGCCTGCTCCTATTGGAACACTGAAGCTTTCTTT. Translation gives CACSYWNTEAFF.

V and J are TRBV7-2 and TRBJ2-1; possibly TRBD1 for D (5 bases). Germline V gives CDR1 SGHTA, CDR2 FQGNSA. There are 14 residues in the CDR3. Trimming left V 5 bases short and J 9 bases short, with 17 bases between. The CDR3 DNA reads TGTGCCAGCAGCCTGCAGGGATACCTGGGTGAGCAGTTCTTC. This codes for CASSLQGYLGEQFF.

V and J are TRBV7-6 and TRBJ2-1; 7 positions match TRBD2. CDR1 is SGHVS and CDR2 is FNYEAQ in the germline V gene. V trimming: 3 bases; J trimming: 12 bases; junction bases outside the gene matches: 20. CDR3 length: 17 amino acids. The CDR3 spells CASSLPSGAGVPPRQFF. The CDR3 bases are TGTGCCAGCAGCTTGCCTTCGGGTGCGGGAGTCCCCCCTCGGCAGTTCTTC. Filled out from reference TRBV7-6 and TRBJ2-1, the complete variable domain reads GAGVSQSPRYKVTKRGQDVALRCDPISGHVSLYWYRQALGQGPEFLTYFNYEAQQDKSGLPNDRFSAERPEGSISTLTIQRTEQRDSAMYRCASSLPSGAGVPPRQFFGPGTRLTVL.

CDR3 sequence reads: CASSLLEENTGELFF. For the CDR3, the DNA is TGTGCCAGTAGCCTACTAGAGGAAAACACCGGGGAGCTGTTTTTT. The V and J genes are TRBV19 and TRBJ2-2, with TRBD2 as a possible D gene (5 bases). The CDR3 sequence is 15 residues long. The germline V gene has CDR1 LNHDA and CDR2 SQIVND (reference sequence). V shed 6 bases and J shed 2 bases, with 13 bases lying between them.

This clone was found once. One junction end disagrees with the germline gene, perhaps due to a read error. CDR3 in DNA: TGTGCTAGTGGTGCGGCCTGGGACACCACTTTC. Translated, it gives CASGAAWDTTF. V usage is TRBV12-5 and J usage is TRBJ2-4; perhaps TRBD1 as D (6 bases). Looked up from germline, CDR1 is LGHNT and CDR2 is FRNRAP. This CDR3 contains 11 residues.

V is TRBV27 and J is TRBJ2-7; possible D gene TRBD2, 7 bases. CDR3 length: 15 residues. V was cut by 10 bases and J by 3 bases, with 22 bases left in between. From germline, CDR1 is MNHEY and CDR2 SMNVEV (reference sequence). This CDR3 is CAKVGGAVTLYEQYF. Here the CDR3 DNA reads TGTGCCAAGGTGGGGGGGGCGGTCACCCTCTACGAGCAGTACTTC.

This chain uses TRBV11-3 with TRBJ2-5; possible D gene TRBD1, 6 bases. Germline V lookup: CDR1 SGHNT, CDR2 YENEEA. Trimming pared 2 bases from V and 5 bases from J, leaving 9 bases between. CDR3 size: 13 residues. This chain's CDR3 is CASSLFGGETQYF. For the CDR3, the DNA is TGTGCCAGCAGCTTATTTGGGGGCGAGACCCAGTACTTC.

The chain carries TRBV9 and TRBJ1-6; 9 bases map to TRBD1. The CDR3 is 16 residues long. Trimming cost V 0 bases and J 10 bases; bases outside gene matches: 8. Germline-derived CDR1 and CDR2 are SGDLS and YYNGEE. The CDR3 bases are TGTGCCAGCAGCGTAGGAGGACAGGGGCCGTTCTCACCCCTCCACTTT. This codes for CASSVGGQGPFSPLHF.

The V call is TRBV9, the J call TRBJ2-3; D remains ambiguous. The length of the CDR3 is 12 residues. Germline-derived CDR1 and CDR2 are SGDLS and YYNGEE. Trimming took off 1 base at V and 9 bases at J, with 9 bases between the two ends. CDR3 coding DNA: TGTGCCAGCAGCGTATTATTCCTCACGCAGTATTTT. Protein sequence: CASSVLFLTQYF.

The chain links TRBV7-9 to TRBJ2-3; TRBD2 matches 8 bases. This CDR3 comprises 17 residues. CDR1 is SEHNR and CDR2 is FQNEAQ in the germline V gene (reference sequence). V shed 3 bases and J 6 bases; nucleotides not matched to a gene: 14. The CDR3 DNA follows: TGTGCCAGCAGCTTTACTCCCGACCTAGCGGGCCCTGATACGCAGTATTTT. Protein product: CASSFTPDLAGPDTQYF.

CDR3 nucleotide sequence: TGTGCCAGCAGCCTACTAGCAGGGAATGAGCAGTTCTTC. It translates to CASSLLAGNEQFF. The rearrangement joins TRBV3-1 (or the pseudogene TRBV3-2) to TRBJ2-1; weak D call: TRBD2 (6 bases). The germline CDR1 and CDR2 sequences are LGHDT and YNNKEL (reference sequence). Trimming took off 4 bases at V and 7 bases at J, with 11 bases between the two ends. This CDR3 region has 13 residues.

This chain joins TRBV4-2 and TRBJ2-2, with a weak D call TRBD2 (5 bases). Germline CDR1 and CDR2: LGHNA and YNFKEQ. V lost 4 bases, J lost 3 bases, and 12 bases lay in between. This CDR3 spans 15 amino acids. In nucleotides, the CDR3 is TGTGCCAGCAGCCGAGAGGCCGGGGACACCGGGGAGCTGTTTTTT. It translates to CASSREAGDTGELFF.

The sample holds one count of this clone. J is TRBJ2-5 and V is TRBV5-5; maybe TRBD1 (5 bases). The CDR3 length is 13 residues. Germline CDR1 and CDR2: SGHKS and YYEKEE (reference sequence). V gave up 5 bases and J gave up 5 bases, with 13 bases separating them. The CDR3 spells CASSSETVETQYF. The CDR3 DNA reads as TGTGCCAGCAGTTCCGAGACAGTCGAGACCCAGTACTTC.

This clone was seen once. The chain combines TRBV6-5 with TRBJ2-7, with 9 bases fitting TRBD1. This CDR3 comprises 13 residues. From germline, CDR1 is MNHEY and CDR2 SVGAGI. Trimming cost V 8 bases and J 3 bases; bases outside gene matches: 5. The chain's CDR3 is CASPGTGHYEQYF. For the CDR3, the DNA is TGTGCCAGCCCCGGGACAGGGCACTACGAGCAGTACTTC.

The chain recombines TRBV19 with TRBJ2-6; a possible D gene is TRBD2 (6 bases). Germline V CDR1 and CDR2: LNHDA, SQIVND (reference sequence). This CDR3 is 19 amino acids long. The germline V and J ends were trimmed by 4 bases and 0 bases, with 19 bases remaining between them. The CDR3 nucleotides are TGTGCCAGTAGTACCGACGGGCCAGGAGGGTCCTCTGGGGCCAACGTCCTGACTTTC. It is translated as CASSTDGPGGSSGANVLTF.

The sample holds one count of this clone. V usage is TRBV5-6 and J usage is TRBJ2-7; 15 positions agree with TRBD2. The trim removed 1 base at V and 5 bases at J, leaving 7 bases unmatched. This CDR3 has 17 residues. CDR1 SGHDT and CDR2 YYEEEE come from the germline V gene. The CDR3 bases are TGTGCCAGCAGCTTGTTAGGGACTAGCGGGAGGATCGACGAGCAGTACTTC. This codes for CASSLLGTSGRIDEQYF.

The CDR3 reads CASSPQNIGYNSPLHF. The CDR3 nucleotides read TGTGCCAGCTCACCACAGAATATCGGGTATAATTCACCCCTCCACTTT. The V call is TRBV18, the J call TRBJ1-6; D gene ambiguous. This CDR3 comprises 16 residues. Trimming pared 1 base from V and 4 bases from J, leaving 11 bases between. Germline CDR1 reads KGHSH; CDR2 reads LQKENI.

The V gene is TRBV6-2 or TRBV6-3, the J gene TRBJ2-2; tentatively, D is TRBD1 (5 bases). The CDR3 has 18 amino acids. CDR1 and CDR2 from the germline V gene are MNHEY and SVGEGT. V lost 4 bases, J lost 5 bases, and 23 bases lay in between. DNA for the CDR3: TGTGCCAGCAGTTCCCTCAACTACGGCGACAGCTTTACCGGGGAGCTGTTTTTT. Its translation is CASSSLNYGDSFTGELFF.

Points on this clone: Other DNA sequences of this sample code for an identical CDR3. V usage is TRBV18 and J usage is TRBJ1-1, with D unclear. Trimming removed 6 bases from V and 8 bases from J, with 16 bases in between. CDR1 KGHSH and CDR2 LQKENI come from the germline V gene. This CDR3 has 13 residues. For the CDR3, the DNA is TGTGCCAGCTCGGGAGGTGGTCGAACCGAAGCTTTCTTT. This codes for CASSGGGRTEAFF.